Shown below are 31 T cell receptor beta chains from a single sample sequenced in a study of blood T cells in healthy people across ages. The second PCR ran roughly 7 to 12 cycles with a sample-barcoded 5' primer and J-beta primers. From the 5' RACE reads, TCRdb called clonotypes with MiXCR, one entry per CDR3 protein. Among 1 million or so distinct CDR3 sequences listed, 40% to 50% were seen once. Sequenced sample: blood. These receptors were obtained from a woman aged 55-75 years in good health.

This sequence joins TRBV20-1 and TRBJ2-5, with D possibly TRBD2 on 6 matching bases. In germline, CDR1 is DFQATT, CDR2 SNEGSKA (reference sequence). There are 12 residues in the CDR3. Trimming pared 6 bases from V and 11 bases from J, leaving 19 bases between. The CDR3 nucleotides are TGCAGTGCCGGGTGGCAGGGAGGAGAGCAGTACTTC. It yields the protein CSAGWQGGEQYF.

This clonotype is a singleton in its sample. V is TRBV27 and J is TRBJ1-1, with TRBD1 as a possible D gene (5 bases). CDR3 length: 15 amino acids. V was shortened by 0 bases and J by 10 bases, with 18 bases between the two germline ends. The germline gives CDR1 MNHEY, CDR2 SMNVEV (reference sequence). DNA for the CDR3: TGTGCCAGCAGTTTATCCCCCCGCGGAGCCCAGGGAGCTTTCTTT. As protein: CASSLSPRGAQGAFF.

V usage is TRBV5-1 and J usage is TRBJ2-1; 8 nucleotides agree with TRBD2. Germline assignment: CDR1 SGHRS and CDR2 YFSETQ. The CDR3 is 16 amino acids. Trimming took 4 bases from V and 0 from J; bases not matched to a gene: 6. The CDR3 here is CASSTREGSSYNEQFF. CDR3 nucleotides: TGCGCCAGCAGCACCCGGGAGGGCAGCTCCTACAATGAGCAGTTCTTC. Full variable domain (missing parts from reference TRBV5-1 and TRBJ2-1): KAGVTQTPRYLIKTRGQQVTLSCSPISGHRSVSWYQQTPGQGLQFLFEYFSETQRNKGNFPGRFSGRQFSNSRSEMNVSTLELGDSALYLCASSTREGSSYNEQFFGPGTRLTVL.

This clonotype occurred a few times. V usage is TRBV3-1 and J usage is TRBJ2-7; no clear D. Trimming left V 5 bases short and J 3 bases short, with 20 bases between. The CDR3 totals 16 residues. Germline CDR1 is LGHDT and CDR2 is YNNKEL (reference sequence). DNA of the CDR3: TGTGCCAGCAGCTTTGACGTAGTAGGTACGCTCTACGAGCAGTACTTC. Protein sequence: CASSFDVVGTLYEQYF.

The CDR3 DNA reads TGTGCCACCAGTGATTGGGGGGACGGCTACACCTTC. Its translation: CATSDWGDGYTF. V and J are TRBV24-1 and TRBJ1-2; weak D call: TRBD1 (5 bases). The CDR3 is made up of 12 amino acids. Trimming took 2 bases from V and 8 from J, leaving 8 bases between them. Germline CDR1 and CDR2: KGHDR and SFDVKD.

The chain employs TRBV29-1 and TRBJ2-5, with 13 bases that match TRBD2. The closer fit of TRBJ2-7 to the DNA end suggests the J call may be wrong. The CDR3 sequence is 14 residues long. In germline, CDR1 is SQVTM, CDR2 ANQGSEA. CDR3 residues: CSVPRTSGGYEQYF. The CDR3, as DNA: TGCAGCGTCCCCCGGACTAGCGGGGGTTACGAGCAGTACTTC.

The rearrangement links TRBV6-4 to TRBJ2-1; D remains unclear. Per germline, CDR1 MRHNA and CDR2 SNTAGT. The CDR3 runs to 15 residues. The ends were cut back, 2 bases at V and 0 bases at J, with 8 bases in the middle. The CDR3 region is CASSDGQSSYNEQFF. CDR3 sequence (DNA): TGTGCCAGCAGTGACGGCCAGAGCTCCTACAATGAGCAGTTCTTC.

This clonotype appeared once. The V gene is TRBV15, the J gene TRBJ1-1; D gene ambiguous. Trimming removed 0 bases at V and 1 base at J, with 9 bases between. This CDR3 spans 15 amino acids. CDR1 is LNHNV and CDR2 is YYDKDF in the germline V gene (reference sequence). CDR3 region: CATSREQWGNTEAFF. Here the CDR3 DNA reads TGTGCCACCAGCAGAGAGCAATGGGGGAACACTGAAGCTTTCTTT.

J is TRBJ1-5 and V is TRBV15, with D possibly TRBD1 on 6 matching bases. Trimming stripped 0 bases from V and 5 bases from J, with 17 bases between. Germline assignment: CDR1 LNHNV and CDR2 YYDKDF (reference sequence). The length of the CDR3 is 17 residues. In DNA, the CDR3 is TGTGCCACCAGCAGAGATCGGGGTTTAGGGGGGGATCAGCCCCAGCATTTT. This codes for CATSRDRGLGGDQPQHF.

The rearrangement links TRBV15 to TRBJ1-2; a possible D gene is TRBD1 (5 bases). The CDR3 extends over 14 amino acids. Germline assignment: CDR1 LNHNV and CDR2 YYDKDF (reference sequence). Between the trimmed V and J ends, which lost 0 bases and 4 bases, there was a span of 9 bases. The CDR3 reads CATSRDGAAYGYTF. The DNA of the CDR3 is TGTGCCACCAGCAGAGATGGGGCTGCCTATGGCTACACCTTC.

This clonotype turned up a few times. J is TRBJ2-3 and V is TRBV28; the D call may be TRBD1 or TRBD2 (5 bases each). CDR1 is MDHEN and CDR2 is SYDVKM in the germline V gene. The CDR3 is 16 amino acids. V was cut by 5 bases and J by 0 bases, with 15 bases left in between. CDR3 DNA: TGTGCCAGCAGTGGTGGGACGGGCCGCAGCACAGATACGCAGTATTTT. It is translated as CASSGGTGRSTDTQYF.

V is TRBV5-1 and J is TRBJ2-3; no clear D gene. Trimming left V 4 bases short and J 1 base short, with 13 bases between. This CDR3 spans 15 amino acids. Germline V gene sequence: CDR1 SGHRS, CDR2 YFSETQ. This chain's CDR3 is CASSPKNGGTDTQYF. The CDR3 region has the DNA TGCGCCAGCAGCCCCAAGAACGGAGGCACAGATACGCAGTATTTT.

In DNA, the CDR3 is TGTGCCAGCAGCGTACCGGGACGTAGCTCTGGGGCCAACGTCCTGACTTTC. It specifies CASSVPGRSSGANVLTF. The chain couples TRBV5-5 to TRBJ2-6; D is perhaps TRBD1 or TRBD2 (5 bases each). The CDR3 spans 17 residues. CDR1 is SGHKS, CDR2 YYEKEE, per germline (reference sequence). Deletions cut 4 bases from V and 0 bases from J, with 14 bases between. Full variable domain (missing parts from reference TRBV5-5 and TRBJ2-6): DAGVTQSPTHLIKTRGQQVTLRCSPISGHKSVSWYQQVLGQGPQFIFQYYEKEERGRGNFPDRFSARQFPNYSSELNVNALLLGDSALYLCASSVPGRSSGANVLTFGAGSRLTVL.

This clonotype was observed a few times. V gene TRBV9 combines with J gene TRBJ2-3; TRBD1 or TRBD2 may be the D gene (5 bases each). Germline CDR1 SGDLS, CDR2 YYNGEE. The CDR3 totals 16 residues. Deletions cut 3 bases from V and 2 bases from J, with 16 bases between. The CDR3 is CASSAPGTQITDTQYF. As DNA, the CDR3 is TGTGCCAGCAGCGCCCCAGGGACGCAAATCACAGATACGCAGTATTTT. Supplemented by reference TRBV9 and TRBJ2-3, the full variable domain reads DSGVTQTPKHLITATGQRVTLRCSPRSGDLSVYWYQQSLDQGLQFLIQYYNGEERAKGNILERFSAQQFPDLHSELNLSSLELGDSALYFCASSAPGTQITDTQYFGPGTRLTVL.

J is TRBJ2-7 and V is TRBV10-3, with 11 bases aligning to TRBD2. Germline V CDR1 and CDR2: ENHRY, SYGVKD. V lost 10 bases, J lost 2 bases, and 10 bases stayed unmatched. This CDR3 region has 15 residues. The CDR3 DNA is TGTGCCACAAAATCCGGGACTAGCGGAACCTACGAGCAGTACTTC. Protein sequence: CATKSGTSGTYEQYF.

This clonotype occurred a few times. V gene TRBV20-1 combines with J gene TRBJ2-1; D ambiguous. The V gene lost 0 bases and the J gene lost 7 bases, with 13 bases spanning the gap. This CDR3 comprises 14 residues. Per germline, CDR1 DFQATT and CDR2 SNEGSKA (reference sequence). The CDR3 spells CSARDVAAVNEQFF. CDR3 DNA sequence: TGCAGTGCTAGAGATGTGGCTGCCGTAAATGAGCAGTTCTTC.

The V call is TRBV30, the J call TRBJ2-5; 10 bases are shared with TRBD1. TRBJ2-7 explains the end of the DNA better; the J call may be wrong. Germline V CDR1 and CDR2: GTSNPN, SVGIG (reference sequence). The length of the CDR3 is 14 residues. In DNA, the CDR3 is TGTGCCTGGAGTGTAGGGACAGGGGCCTACGAGCAGTACTTC. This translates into CAWSVGTGAYEQYF.

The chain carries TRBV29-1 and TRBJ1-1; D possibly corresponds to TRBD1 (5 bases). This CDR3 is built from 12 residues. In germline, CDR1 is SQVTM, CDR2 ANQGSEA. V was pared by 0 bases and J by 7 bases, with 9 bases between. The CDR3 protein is CSVEDLGGEAFF. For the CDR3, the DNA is TGCAGCGTTGAAGATCTTGGGGGTGAAGCTTTCTTT.

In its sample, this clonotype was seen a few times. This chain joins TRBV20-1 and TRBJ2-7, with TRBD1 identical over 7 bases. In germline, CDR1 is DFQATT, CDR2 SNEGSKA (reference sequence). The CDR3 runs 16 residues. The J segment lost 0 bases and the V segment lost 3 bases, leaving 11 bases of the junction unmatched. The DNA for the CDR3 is TGCAGTGCTAGGAGGGACAGAGCTCCGTTCTCCTACGAGCAGTACTTC. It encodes CSARRDRAPFSYEQYF.

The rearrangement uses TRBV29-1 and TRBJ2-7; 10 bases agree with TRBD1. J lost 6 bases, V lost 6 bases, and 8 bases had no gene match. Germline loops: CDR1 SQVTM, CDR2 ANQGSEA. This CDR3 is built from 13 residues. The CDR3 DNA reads TGCAGCGTACGCGAGGGACAGGGGAGCGAGCAGTACTTC. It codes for CSVREGQGSEQYF.

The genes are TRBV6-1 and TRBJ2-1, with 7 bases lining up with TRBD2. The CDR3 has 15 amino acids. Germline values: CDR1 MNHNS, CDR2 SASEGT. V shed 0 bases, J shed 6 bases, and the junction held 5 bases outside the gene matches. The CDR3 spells CASSEAWEGRNEQFF. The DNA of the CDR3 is TGTGCCAGCAGTGAAGCGTGGGAGGGCCGCAATGAGCAGTTCTTC.

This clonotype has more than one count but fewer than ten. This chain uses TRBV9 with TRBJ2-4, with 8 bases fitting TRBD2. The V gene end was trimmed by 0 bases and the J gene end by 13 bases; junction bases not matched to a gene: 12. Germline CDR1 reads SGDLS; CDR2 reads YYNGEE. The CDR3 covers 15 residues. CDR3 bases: TGTGCCAGCAGCGTAGGCCCCGGGGGGGCGAGGGAGCAGTACTTC. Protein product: CASSVGPGGAREQYF.

This chain's CDR3 is CASSIGTSGRISYEQYF. CDR3 coding DNA: TGTGCCAGCAGTATCGGGACTAGCGGGAGGATCTCCTACGAGCAGTACTTC. J is TRBJ2-7 and V is TRBV28; TRBD2 agrees at 15 bases. With V trimmed by 5 bases and J by 0 bases, 5 bases remained unmatched. The germline V gene encodes CDR1 MDHEN and CDR2 SYDVKM. CDR3 size: 17 residues.

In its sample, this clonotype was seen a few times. CDR3 loop: CASSLGQGEDEQYF. In nucleotides, the CDR3 is TGTGCCAGCAGCTTAGGACAGGGGGAGGACGAGCAGTACTTC. The V call is TRBV7-9, the J call TRBJ2-7; 9 bases are shared with TRBD1. From germline, CDR1 is SEHNR and CDR2 FQNEAQ (reference sequence). J gave up 5 bases and V 1 base, and 3 bases lay outside the gene matches. This CDR3 has 14 amino acids. Looking up the rest from reference TRBV7-9 and TRBJ2-7 gives the full variable domain: DTGVSQNPRHKITKRGQNVTFRCDPISEHNRLYWYRQTLGQGPEFLTYFQNEAQLEKSRLLSDRFSAERPKGSFSTLEIQRTEQGDSAMYLCASSLGQGEDEQYFGPGTRLTVT.

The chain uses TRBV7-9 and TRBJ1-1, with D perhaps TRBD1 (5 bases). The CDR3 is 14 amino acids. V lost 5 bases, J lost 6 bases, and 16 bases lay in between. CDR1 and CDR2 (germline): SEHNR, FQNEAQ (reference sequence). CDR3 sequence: CASSPGGAYSEAFF. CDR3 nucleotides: TGTGCCAGCAGCCCGGGGGGAGCTTACTCTGAAGCTTTCTTT.

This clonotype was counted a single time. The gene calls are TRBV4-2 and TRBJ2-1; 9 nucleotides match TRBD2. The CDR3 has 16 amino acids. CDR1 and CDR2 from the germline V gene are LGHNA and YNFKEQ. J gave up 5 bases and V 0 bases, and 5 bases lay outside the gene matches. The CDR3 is CASSQEGGRGDNEQFF. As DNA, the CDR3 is TGTGCCAGCAGCCAAGAGGGCGGGAGGGGTGACAATGAGCAGTTCTTC.

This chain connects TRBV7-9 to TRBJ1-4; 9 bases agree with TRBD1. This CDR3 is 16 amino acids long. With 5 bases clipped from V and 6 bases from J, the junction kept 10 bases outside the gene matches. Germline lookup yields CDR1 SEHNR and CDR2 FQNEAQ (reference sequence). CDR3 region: CASSLLGQGTHEKLFF. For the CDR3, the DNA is TGTGCCAGCAGCCTACTCGGACAGGGGACGCATGAAAAACTGTTTTTT.

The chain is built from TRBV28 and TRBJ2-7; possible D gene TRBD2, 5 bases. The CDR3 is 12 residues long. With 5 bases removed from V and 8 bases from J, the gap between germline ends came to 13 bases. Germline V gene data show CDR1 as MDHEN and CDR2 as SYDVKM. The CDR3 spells CASSPTSVKQYF. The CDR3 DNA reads TGTGCCAGCAGTCCAACTAGTGTCAAGCAGTACTTC.

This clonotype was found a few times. Here the CDR3 reads CASSQEAGLQETQYF. The DNA of the CDR3 is TGTGCCAGCAGCCAAGAGGCAGGGTTGCAAGAGACCCAGTACTTC. The chain couples TRBV14 to TRBJ2-5; a weak D match, TRBD1 (5 bases). Germline V gene lookup returns CDR1 SGHDN and CDR2 FVKESK. V lost 0 bases and J lost 2, with 10 bases in between. CDR3 length equals 15 residues.

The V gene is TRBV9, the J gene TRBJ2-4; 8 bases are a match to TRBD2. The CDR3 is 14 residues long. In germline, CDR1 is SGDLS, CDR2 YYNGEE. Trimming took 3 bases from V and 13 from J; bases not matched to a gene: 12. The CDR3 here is CASSGSGSVSEQYF. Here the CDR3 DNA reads TGTGCCAGCAGCGGGAGCGGGAGTGTATCAGAGCAGTACTTC.

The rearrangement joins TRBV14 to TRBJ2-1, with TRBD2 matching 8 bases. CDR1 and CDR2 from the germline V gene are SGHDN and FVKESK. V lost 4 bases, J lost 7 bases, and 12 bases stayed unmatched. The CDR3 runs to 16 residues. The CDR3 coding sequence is TGTGCCAGCAGCCCCCGACTAGCGTGGGAGAGGAATGAGCAGTTCTTC. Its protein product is CASSPRLAWERNEQFF. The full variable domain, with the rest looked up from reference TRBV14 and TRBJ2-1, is EAGVTQFPSHSVIEKGQTVTLRCDPISGHDNLYWYRRVMGKEIKFLLHFVKESKQDESGMPNNRFLAERTGGTYSTLKVQPAELEDSGVYFCASSPRLAWERNEQFFGPGTRLTVL.